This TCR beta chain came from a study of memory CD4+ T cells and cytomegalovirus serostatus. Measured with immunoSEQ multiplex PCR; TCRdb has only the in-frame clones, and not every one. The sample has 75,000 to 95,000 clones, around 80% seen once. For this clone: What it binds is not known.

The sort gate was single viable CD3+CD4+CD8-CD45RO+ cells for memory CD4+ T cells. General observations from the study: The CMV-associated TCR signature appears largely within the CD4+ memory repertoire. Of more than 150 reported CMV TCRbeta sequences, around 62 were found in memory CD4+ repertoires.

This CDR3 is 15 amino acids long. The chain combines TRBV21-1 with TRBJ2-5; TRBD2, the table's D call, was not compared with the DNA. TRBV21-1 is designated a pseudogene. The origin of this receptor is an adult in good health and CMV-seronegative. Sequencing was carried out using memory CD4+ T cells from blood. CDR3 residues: CASSKETGGPETQYF. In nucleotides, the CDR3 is TGTGCCAGCAGCAAAGAAACGGGGGGGCCCGAGACCCAGTACTTC.